A selection of T cell receptor beta chains follows, all from one sample in a study of CD8 T cells in Susac syndrome. MiXCR, applied by TCRdb to the immunoSEQ multiplex PCR reads, yields one record per CDR3 protein. Found here are about 130,000 distinct CDR3 sequences, 90% to 95% of them singletons; the top ten hold 0.087%. The sample taken for sequencing was CD4+ T cells from PBMCs. These receptors were taken from a human donor in good health. The CDR3 runs from the conserved cysteine through the conserved F or W. The D gene is left open where the match is weak.

>.|TRBV7-8|TRBJ2-6
CASSRRTASGANVLTF
TGTGCCAGCAGCCGTCGGACTGCATCTGGGGCCAACGTCCTGACTTTC
>.|TRBV6-1|TRBJ2-1
CASSSPASSSYNEQFF
TGTGCCAGCAGCTCCCCAGCGTCAAGCTCCTACAATGAGCAGTTCTTC
>.|TRBV3-1|TRBJ2-7
CASSQAGYEQYF
TGTGCCAGCAGCCAAGCGGGTTACGAGCAGTACTTC
>TRBD1|TRBV6-1|TRBJ1-3
CASSLAQGAGGNTIYF
TGTGCCAGCAGCCTGGCCCAGGGGGCTGGCGGAAACACCATATATTTT
>.|TRBV7-2|TRBJ2-3
CASSLNWLTDTQYF
TGTGCCAGCAGCTTAAATTGGTTGACAGATACGCAGTATTTT
>.|TRBV5-1|TRBJ2-5
CASSFSSLIQETQYF
TGCGCCAGCAGCTTCAGCAGCCTAATACAAGAGACCCAGTACTTC
>.|TRBV18|TRBJ1-2
CASSPPERNYGYTF
TGTGCCAGCTCACCACCGGAGAGAAACTATGGCTACACCTTC
>.|TRBV3-1|TRBJ2-5
CASSLRAVQETQYF
TGTGCCAGCAGCCTCAGGGCCGTCCAAGAGACCCAGTACTTC
>TRBD2|TRBV19|TRBJ2-5
CASSIGTSGNPGSQTQYF
TGTGCCAGTAGTATAGGGACTAGCGGGAACCCCGGGTCCCAGACCCAGTACTTC
>TRBD2|TRBV4-1|TRBJ2-2
CASSGTSGRASMTGELFF
TGCGCCAGCAGTGGGACTAGCGGGAGGGCCTCAATGACCGGGGAGCTGTTTTTT
>.|TRBV5-4|TRBJ1-1
CASSSGSKGGSEAFF
TGTGCCAGCAGCTCCGGGAGCAAGGGGGGATCTGAAGCTTTCTTT
>.|TRBV3-1|TRBJ1-1
CASSQDGTRTTEAFF
TGTGCCAGCAGCCAAGATGGAACCCGTACAACTGAAGCTTTCTTT
>TRBD2|TRBV5-1|TRBJ2-7
CASNLAGVPYEQYF
TGCGCCAGCAATCTAGCGGGAGTTCCGTACGAGCAGTACTTC
>.|TRBV9|TRBJ1-1
CASSIKTEAFF
TGTGCCAGCAGCATAAAGACGGAAGCTTTCTTT
>.|TRBV14|TRBJ1-2
CASSQRTALSYGYTF
TGTGCCAGCAGCCAACGGACAGCGCTATCCTATGGCTACACCTTC
>TRBD1|TRBV19|TRBJ2-3
CASSISPGGGADTQYF
TGTGCCAGTAGTATATCTCCAGGGGGCGGCGCAGATACGCAGTATTTT
>TRBD2|TRBV20-1|TRBJ2-3
CSATTLLAGPTDTQYF
TGCAGTGCTACCACGTTACTAGCGGGGCCCACAGATACGCAGTATTTT